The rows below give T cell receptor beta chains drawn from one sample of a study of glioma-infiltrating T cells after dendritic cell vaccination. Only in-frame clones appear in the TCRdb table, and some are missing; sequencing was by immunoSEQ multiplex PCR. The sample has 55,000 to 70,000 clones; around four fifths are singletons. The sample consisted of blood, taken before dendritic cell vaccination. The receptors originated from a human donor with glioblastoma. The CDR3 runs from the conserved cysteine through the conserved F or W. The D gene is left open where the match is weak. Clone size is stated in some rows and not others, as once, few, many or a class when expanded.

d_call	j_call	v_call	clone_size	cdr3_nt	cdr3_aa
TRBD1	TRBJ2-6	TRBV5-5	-	TGTGCCAGCAGCCCAACAGGGGGCGTTTCCTCAGCTGGGGCCAACGTCCTGACTTTC	CASSPTGGVSSAGANVLTF
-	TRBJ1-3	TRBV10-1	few	TGCGCCAGCAGTGAGACTCGAGCGCCCGAAATTTGCTCTGGAAACACCATATATTTT	CASSETRAPEICSGNTIYF
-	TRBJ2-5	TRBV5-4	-	TGTGCCAGCAGCCACCAGGGGCGCGGAGAGACCCAGTACTTC	CASSHQGRGETQYF
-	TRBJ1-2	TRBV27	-	TGTGCCAGCAGTCCCACACAGGGCGCTAACTATGGCTACACCTTC	CASSPTQGANYGYTF
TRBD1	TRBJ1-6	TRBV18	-	TGTGCCAGCTCACCAACTCCTACCGGGACAGTAGATAATTCACCCCTCCACTTT	CASSPTPTGTVDNSPLHF
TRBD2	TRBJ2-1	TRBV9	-	TGTGCCAGCAGCGTAGGCGCGGGGGGATATGATGAGCAGTTCTTC	CASSVGAGGYDEQFF
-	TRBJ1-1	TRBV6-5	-	TGTGCCAGCAGCCCGACTGGCACTGAAGCTTTCTTT	CASSPTGTEAFF
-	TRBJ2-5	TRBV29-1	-	TGCAGCGCCACCTGGGAGGCCCAGTACTTC	CSATWEAQYF
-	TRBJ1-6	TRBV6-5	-	TGTGCCAGCAGTTACAGGGGTTCACCCCTCCACTTT	CASSYRGSPLHF
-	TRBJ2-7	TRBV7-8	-	TGTGCCAGCAGCCAGCCTCCGGGGAGTTCCTACGAGCAGTACTTC	CASSQPPGSSYEQYF
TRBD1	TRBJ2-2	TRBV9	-	TGTGCCAGCAGCGCCATACAGGGGGCCCGCACCGGGGAGCTGTTTTTT	CASSAIQGARTGELFF
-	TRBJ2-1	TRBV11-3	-	TGTGCCAGCAGCTTAGAATCAGGTGGGGCTTACAATGAGCAGTTCTTC	CASSLESGGAYNEQFF
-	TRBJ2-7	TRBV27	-	TGTGCCAGCAGGAAACGGTCAGCCGGGACACAGTACGAGCAGTACTTC	CASRKRSAGTQYEQYF
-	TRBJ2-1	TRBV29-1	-	TGCAGCGTTGATGTATCCTACAATGAGCAGTTCTTC	CSVDVSYNEQFF
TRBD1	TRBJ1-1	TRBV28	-	TGTGCCAGCAAATTGACAGGGGTGAAGACTGAAGCTTTCTTT	CASKLTGVKTEAFF
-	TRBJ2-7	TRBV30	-	TGTGCCTGGAGTTCCTCTTATCGGGTCTCCTACGAGCAGTACTTC	CAWSSSYRVSYEQYF
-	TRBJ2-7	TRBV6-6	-	TGTGCCAGCAACTACCCAGACTCGCGATCAGACGAGCAGTACTTC	CASNYPDSRSDEQYF
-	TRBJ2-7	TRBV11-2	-	TGTGCCAGCAGCTTTGGGCAGACCTACGAGCAGTACTTC	CASSFGQTYEQYF
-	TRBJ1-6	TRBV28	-	TGTGCCAGCAGTTCTGCAGGGGCGACGAAGGCCCTCCACTTT	CASSSAGATKALHF
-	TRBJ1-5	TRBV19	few	TGTGCCAGTAGTATTATTGGGGCCTATCAGCCCCAGCATTTT	CASSIIGAYQPQHF
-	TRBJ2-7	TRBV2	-	TGTGCCATCCAACAAGGGGGAGCCTACGAGCAGTACTTC	CAIQQGGAYEQYF
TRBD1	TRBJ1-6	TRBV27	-	TGTGCCAGCAGTAAATCGGGACAGGGGGTACCGAATTCACCCCTCCACTTT	CASSKSGQGVPNSPLHF
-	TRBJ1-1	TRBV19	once	TGTGCCAGTAGTATACCTGGTCTGAACAATATGAACACTGAAGCTTTCTTT	CASSIPGLNNMNTEAFF
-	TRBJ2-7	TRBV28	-	TGTGCCAGCAGCCCCTTAATGGCGGGGAGTATCCTACCCTTTTATGAACCTCCCTACGAGCAGTACTTC	CASSPLMAGSILPFYEPPYEQYF
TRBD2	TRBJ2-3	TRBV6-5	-	TGTGCCAGCAAGCTAGCGGGGGGCACGGATACGCAGTATTTT	CASKLAGGTDTQYF
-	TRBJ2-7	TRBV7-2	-	TGTGCCAGCAGCTTAAGGGCGGGGACCTACGAGCAGTACTTC	CASSLRAGTYEQYF
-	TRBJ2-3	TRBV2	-	TGTGCCAGCAGCGCACAGGGCCCAGATACGCAGTATTTT	CASSAQGPDTQYF